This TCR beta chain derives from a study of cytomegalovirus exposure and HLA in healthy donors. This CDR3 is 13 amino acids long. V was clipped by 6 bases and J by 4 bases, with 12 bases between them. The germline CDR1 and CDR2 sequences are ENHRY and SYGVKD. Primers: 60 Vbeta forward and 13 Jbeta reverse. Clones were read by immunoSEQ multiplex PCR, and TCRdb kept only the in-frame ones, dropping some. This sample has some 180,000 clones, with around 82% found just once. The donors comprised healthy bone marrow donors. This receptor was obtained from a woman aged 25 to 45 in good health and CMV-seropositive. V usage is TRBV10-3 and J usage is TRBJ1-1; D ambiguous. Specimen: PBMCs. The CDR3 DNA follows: TGTGCCATCAGAGCGGGGTCGGGCACTGAAGCTTTCTTT. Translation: CAIRAGSGTEAFF.